This paragraph covers one T cell receptor (beta chain) sequence. Libraries were prepared by immunoSEQ multiplex PCR; TCRdb keeps only in-frame clonotypes and omits some of them. The table lists a few hundred thousand clones, about 80% of them singletons. The CDR3 runs 16 residues. V was trimmed by 3 bases and J by 0 bases, leaving 12 bases between them. Germline CDR1 and CDR2: MDHEN and SYDVKM. The data are from a study of blood T cell repertoires in COVID-19. This clonotype was obtained from a woman aged 40 to 50 with acute COVID-19. The specimen was PBMCs or T cells enriched from blood (not recorded which). The chain recombines TRBV28 with TRBJ1-3; D gene ambiguous. The CDR3 nucleotides read TGTGCCAGCAGTTTGGGCGGGAGTTTCTCTGGAAACACCATATATTTT. This codes for CASSLGGSFSGNTIYF.